This note documents a single T cell receptor beta chain sequence. Its antigen is currently unknown. Naive CD8 isolation took CD45RO-negative cells positively selected for CCR7 and excluded terminally differentiated effector memory CD45RA+ cells. The data stem from a study of shared clonotypes between healthy human individuals. Study-level points and caveats: Shared clonotypes across all four donors exceeded non-shared ones in generation probability.

The repertoire was sequenced with immunoSEQ multiplex PCR; TCRdb's copy has only in-frame clones and lacks some. The data show 1.5 million to 2.5 million clones, just under 95% seen once. The CDR3 totals 16 residues. V lost 5 bases to trimming and J lost 3 bases; unmatched junction nucleotides: 7. CDR1 is SEHNR and CDR2 is FQNEAQ in the germline V gene (reference sequence). The receptor was isolated from a man between 18 and 35 years old in good health. The sequencing input was naive CD8+ T cells sorted from blood. The rearrangement links TRBV7-9 to TRBJ1-6, with 7 bases that match TRBD1. Written as DNA, the CDR3 is TGTGCCAGCAGCGGGAGGGACAGCTACTATAATTCACCCCTCCACTTT. Translating it yields CASSGRDSYYNSPLHF.